This T cell receptor (beta chain) was documented in a study of post-analysis software for immune sequencing data. Study results and caveats: In patients, roughly five TRBV segments were more frequent than in controls, with TRBV5-6, TRBV5-1 and TRBV20-1 among them.

On this clonotype itself: Its specificity is unknown.

Prepared TCR beta cDNA libraries contained unique molecular identifiers. Some 500,000 cDNA molecules were obtained from about 0.98 to 11 million T cells. One entry per CDR3 protein results from TCRdb running MiXCR on the PCR reads. The sample contains a few hundred thousand distinct CDR3 sequences, approximately 34% of which appear only once. The ends were cut back, 3 bases at V and 2 bases at J, with 20 bases in the middle. This CDR3 is built from 18 residues. Germline CDR1 is MGHRA and CDR2 is YSYEKL. The sample consisted of blood. This chain links TRBV4-1 with TRBJ2-4; D unclear. This TCR was sampled from a girl aged 2-17 years with multiple sclerosis. The CDR3 nucleotides are TGCGCCAGCAGCCAGGGTCCTCAGGCCGGGTTGTCCAAAAACATTCAGTACTTC. It encodes CASSQGPQAGLSKNIQYF.